The 13 T cell receptor beta chains below all came from one sample that was sequenced in a study of CXCR3-negative and CXCR3-positive naive CD8 T cells. Libraries were UMI-labeled 5' RACE TRB cDNA. Reanalyzing the 5' RACE reads, TCRdb keeps one entry per CDR3 protein, without DNA. Its table records about 9,000 distinct CDR3 sequences. The specimen was naive CXCR3- CD8+ T cells from blood. Subset of the sample: CD45RO-CCR7+CD27+CD95- naive CD8+ T cells lacking CXCR3 (TNR3-). The receptors originated from a human donor in good health. Some clones in this sample may be carry-over from other donors' samples.

The CDR3 region is CASSYVRGEGYNEQFF. This rearrangement joins TRBV6-5 to TRBJ2-1; checking the TCRdb D call of TRBD1 is not possible without DNA. Per the germline V gene, CDR1 is MNHEY and CDR2 is SVGAGI. The CDR3 runs to 16 residues.

The chain uses TRBV6-4 and TRBJ2-1. Germline V gene data show CDR1 as MRHNA and CDR2 as SNTAGT. The CDR3 is made up of 12 amino acids. CDR3 sequence: CASSGWDNEQFF.

V is TRBV27 and J is TRBJ1-2; without DNA, the TCRdb call of TRBD1 cannot be checked. This CDR3 region has 15 residues. Germline loops: CDR1 MNHEY, CDR2 SMNVEV (reference sequence). This CDR3 is CASSPMTGAGGGYTF.

The chain recombines TRBV25-1 with TRBJ2-7. The CDR3 contains 12 residues. From germline, CDR1 is MGHDK and CDR2 SYGVNS. The CDR3 sequence is CASSRLRSEQYF.

The chain recombines TRBV30 with TRBJ1-1. The germline V gene has CDR1 GTSNPN and CDR2 SVGIG (reference sequence). The length of the CDR3 is 12 residues. The CDR3: CAWTTMNTEAFF.

The chain is built from TRBV29-1 and TRBJ2-1; TCRdb reports TRBD2, a call that lacks DNA to check it against. CDR1 and CDR2 from the germline V gene are SQVTM and ANQGSEA. The CDR3 loop spans 13 amino acids. CDR3 loop: CSVVPLRENEQFF.

The chain is built from TRBV29-1 and TRBJ2-7; the D call of TRBD1 rests on TCRdb alone, since no DNA is present to check it. Germline V gives CDR1 SQVTM, CDR2 ANQGSEA. The CDR3 runs to 13 residues. The CDR3 sequence is CSVVRQGYDEQYF.

This clonotype is called medium-sized based on its frequency. The rearrangement links TRBV28 to TRBJ2-2; with no DNA, the TCRdb D assignment of TRBD2 cannot be verified. This CDR3 is 15 amino acids long. Per germline, CDR1 MDHEN and CDR2 SYDVKM. The CDR3 protein is CASSFLSGRDGELFF.

The gene calls are TRBV25-1 and TRBJ2-2; TCRdb picks TRBD2, but there is no DNA to check that call. Germline V gene lookup returns CDR1 MGHDK and CDR2 SYGVNS. The CDR3 runs 13 residues. The CDR3 sequence: CASGRDSTGELFF.

This chain joins TRBV4-1 and TRBJ2-3; TCRdb's D call of TRBD2 is untestable without DNA. Germline-derived CDR1 and CDR2 are MGHRA and YSYEKL. The CDR3 runs 19 residues. The CDR3 here is CASSQVELAGVGNIDTQYF.

The chain is built from TRBV29-1 and TRBJ2-1; the TRBD1 assignment by TCRdb is unverifiable without DNA. This CDR3 is 12 amino acids long. Germline lookup yields CDR1 SQVTM and CDR2 ANQGSEA. This chain's CDR3 is CSVAQGFNEQFF.

The V gene is TRBV29-1, the J gene TRBJ1-1. The CDR3 is 14 amino acids. Germline CDR1 SQVTM, CDR2 ANQGSEA. The CDR3 spells CSVEDAGSYTEAFF.

This clonotype is identified as medium-sized (0.01 to 0.1%) from frequency. The chain recombines TRBV29-1 with TRBJ1-2; checking the TCRdb D call of TRBD1 is not possible without DNA. The V gene's germline CDR1 is SQVTM and CDR2 ANQGSEA. CDR3 length: 11 residues. The CDR3 here is CSVVQGNGYTF. The complete variable domain, with remaining parts taken from reference TRBV29-1 and TRBJ1-2, reads SAVISQKPSRDICQRGTSLTIQCQVDSQVTMMFWYRQQPGQSLTLIATANQGSEATYESGFVIDKFPISRPNLTFSTLTVSNMSPEDSSIYLCSVVQGNGYTFGSGTRLTVV.